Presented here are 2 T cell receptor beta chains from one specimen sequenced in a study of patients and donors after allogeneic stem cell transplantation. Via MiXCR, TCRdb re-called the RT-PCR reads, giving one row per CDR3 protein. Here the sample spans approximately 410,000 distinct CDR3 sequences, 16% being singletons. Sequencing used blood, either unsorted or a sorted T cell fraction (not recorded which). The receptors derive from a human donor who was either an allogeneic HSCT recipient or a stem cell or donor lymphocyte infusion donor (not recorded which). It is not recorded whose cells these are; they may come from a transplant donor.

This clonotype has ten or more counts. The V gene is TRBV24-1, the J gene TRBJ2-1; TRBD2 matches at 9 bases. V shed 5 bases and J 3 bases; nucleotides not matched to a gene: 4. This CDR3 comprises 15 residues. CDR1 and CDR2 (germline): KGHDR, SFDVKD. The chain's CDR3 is CATSGLAGIYNEQFF. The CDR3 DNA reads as TGTGCCACCAGTGGTCTAGCGGGGATCTACAATGAGCAGTTCTTC.

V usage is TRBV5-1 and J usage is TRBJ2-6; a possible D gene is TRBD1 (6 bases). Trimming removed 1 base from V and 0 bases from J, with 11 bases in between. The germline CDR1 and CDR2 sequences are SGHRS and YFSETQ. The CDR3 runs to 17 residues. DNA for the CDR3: TGCGCCAGCAGCTTGATGGGGGCCCGCTCTGGGGCCAACGTCCTGACTTTC. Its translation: CASSLMGARSGANVLTF.